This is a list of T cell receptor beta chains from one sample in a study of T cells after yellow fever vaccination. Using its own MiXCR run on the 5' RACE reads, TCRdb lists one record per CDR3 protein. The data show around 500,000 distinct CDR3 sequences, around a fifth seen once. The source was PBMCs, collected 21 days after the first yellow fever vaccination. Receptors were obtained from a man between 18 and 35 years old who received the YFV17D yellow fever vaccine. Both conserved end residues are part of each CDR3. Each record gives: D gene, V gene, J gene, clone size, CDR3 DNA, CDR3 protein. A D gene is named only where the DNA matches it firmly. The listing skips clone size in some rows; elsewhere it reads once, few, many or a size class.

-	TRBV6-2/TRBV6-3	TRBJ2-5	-	TGTGCCAGCAAACTAAATCCCCGCCTGGAGGAGACCCAGTACTTC	CASKLNPRLEETQYF
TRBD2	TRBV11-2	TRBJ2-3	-	TGTGCCAGCAGCTTAGAGGCTAGCGGGGGGGTACCTACCCTCACAGATACGCAGTATTTT	CASSLEASGGVPTLTDTQYF
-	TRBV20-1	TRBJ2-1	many	TGCAGTGCTAGACCGGGACAGGGGTGGACTAGCGGAAACAATGAGCAGTTCTTC	CSARPGQGWTSGNNEQFF
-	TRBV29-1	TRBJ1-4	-	TGCAGCGAAACCCCCCGGGGGCAGGGTTCAACTAATGAAAAACTGTTTTTT	CSETPRGQGSTNEKLFF
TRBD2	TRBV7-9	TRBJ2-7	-	TGTGCCAGCAGCTTTGAGCGGGGGTTCTACGAGCAGTACTTC	CASSFERGFYEQYF
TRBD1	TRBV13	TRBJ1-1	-	TGTGCCAGCAGCTTACCCTCGGGACAGGGTTCGTTGAACACTGAAGCTTTCTTT	CASSLPSGQGSLNTEAFF
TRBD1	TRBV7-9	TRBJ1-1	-	TGTGCCAGCAGCTACGGTTCAGGGGGCTTGAACACTGAAGCTTTCTTT	CASSYGSGGLNTEAFF
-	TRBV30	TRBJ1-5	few	TGTGCCTGGAGCAAAGGTACAGGGAATCAGCCCCAGCATTTT	CAWSKGTGNQPQHF
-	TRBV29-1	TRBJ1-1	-	TGCAGCGTGATCAGGGTGAACACTGAAGCTTTCTTT	CSVIRVNTEAFF
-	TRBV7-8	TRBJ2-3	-	TGTGCCAGCAGCTTGTCCTGGATTGGCAGAAGCACAGATACGCAGTATTTT	CASSLSWIGRSTDTQYF
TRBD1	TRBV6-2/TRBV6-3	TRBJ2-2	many	TGTGCCAGCAGTTACTCCGGGACAGGGATCGGGGAGCTGTTTTTT	CASSYSGTGIGELFF
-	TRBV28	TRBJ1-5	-	TGTGCCAGCAGTCTCCAGGCTCAGCCCCAGCATTTT	CASSLQAQPQHF
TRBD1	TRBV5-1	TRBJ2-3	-	TGCGCCAGCAGGCGGGACAGGGAGACAGATACGCAGTATTTT	CASRRDRETDTQYF
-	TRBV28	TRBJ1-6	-	TGTGCCAGCAGGGAACGGTACCTCTTTAATTCACCCCTCCACTTT	CASRERYLFNSPLHF
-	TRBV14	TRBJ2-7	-	TGTGCCAGCAGCCCTAACAGCTCTTCCTACGAGCAGTACTTC	CASSPNSSSYEQYF
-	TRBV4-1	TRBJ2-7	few	TGCGCCAGCAGACAAACAACCGGGACGGGACCCTACGAGCAGTACTTC	CASRQTTGTGPYEQYF
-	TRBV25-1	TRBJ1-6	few	TGTGCCAGCAGTGAGTGGGAAACCTCACCCCTCCACTTT	CASSEWETSPLHF
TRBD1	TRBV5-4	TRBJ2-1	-	TGTGCCAGCAGCTTGGCGTTTAAGGGACAGGGCATACCGGCCCTCAATGAGCAGTTCTTC	CASSLAFKGQGIPALNEQFF
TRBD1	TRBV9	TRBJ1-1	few	TGTGCCAGCAGCCTACGGACAGGGGATGAAGCTTTCTTT	CASSLRTGDEAFF
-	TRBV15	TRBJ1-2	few	TGTGCCACCCACGACAGGAGTAACTATGGCTACACCTTC	CATHDRSNYGYTF
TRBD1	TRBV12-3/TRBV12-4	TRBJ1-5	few	TGTGCCAGCAGCCTCGGACAGGGAAGGAGGGAAAGCAATCAGCCCCAGCATTTT	CASSLGQGRRESNQPQHF
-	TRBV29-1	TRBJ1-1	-	TGCAGCCCAGGGGCGGCCACTGAAGCTTTCTTT	CSPGAATEAFF
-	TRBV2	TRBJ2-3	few	TGTGCCAGCAGGAATTTGGGCGCAGATACGCAGTATTTT	CASRNLGADTQYF
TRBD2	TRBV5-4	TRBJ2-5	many	TGTGCCAGCAGCTGGGACGCGGGGGGGGGAGAGACCCAGTACTTC	CASSWDAGGGETQYF
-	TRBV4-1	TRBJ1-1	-	TGCGCCAGCAGCCAGAAGAACAGGGCTGTTGAAGCTTTCTTT	CASSQKNRAVEAFF
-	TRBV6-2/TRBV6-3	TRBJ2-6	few	TGTGCCAGCAGTTACCCCGGTGCCGGGGCCAACGTCCTGACTTTC	CASSYPGAGANVLTF
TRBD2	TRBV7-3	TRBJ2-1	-	TGTGCCAGCGCAAAGCGACTAGCGGGGGTTAATGAGCAGTTCTTC	CASAKRLAGVNEQFF
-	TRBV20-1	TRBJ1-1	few	TGCAGTGCCCCTAGCACGTACACTGAAGCTTTCTTT	CSAPSTYTEAFF
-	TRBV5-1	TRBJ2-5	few	TGCGCCAGCAGCTGGAAAGCCGTGGAAGAGACCCAGTACTTC	CASSWKAVEETQYF
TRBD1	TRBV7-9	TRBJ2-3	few	TGTGCCAGCGAGCAGGGGGCCGATACGCAGTATTTT	CASEQGADTQYF
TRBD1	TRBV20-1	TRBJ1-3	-	TGCAGTGCTAGAGATAGGACAGGGGCTGGAAACACCATATATTTT	CSARDRTGAGNTIYF
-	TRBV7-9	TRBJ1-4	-	TGTGCCAGCAGCTTAGCGAAGGCAACCGAAGGAAAACTGTTTTTT	CASSLAKATEGKLFF
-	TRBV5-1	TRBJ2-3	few	TGCGCCAGCAGCTTGGCCGCCCGCACAGATACGCAGTATTTT	CASSLAARTDTQYF
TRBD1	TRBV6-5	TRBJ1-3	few	TGTGCCAGCAGTACTGGACAGGGCCATTCTGGAAACACCATATATTTT	CASSTGQGHSGNTIYF
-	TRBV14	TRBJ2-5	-	TGTGCCAGCAGCCAATCGAGGGTCAGCCAAGAGACCCAGTACTTC	CASSQSRVSQETQYF
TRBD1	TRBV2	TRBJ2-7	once	TGTGCCAGCAGGGAGGACAGGTCCCAACAGGACTTC	CASREDRSQQDF
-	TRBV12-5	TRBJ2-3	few	TGTGCTAGTGGGATTAGCACAGATACGCAGTATTTT	CASGISTDTQYF
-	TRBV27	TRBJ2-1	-	TGTGCCAGCAGTTTTGGGTCAGGGGCTATGAATGAGCAGTTCTTC	CASSFGSGAMNEQFF
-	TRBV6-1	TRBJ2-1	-	TGTGCCAGCACCTCGAGGGGGGAGGGTGAGCAGTTCTTC	CASTSRGEGEQFF
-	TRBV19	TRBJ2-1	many	TGTGCCAGTAGTACCACGCCCTCAGGATACAATGAGCAGTTCTTC	CASSTTPSGYNEQFF
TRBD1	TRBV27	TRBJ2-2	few	TGTGCCAGCAGTTTCCTTGGACAGGGGGGCCCCGGGGAGCTGTTTTTT	CASSFLGQGGPGELFF
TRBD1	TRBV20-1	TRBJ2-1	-	TGCAGTGCTAGAGGACAGGGGGCTAACGAGCAGTTCTTC	CSARGQGANEQFF
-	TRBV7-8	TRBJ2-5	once	TGTGCCAGCAGTGTGATCGGGTTGAGGGGAGAGACCCAGTACTTC	CASSVIGLRGETQYF
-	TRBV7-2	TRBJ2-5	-	TGTGCCAGCAGCCCTGATTGGCAGGCAGAGACCCAGTACTTC	CASSPDWQAETQYF
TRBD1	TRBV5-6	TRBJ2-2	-	TGTGCCAGCAGCTTGACACAGGGGGCCGGGGAGCTGTTTTTT	CASSLTQGAGELFF
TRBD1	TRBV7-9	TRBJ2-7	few	TGTGCCAGCAGTACACAGGGGTACGAGCAGTACTTC	CASSTQGYEQYF
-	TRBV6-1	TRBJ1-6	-	TGTGCCAGCAGCCCATGGGGGGGCTCCTATAATTCACCCCTCCACTTT	CASSPWGGSYNSPLHF
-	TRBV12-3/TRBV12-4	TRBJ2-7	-	TGTGCCAGCAGTCCGACCTCGGAAGGCGAGCAGTACTTC	CASSPTSEGEQYF
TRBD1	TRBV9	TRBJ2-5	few	TGTGCCAGCAGCGTAGGAGTCTGGGACAGGGGTTGGGAGACCCAGTACTTC	CASSVGVWDRGWETQYF
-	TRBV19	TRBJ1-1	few	TGTGCCAGTTGGGACCGACCCACTGAAGCTTTCTTT	CASWDRPTEAFF
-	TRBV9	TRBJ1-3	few	TGTGCCAGCAGCGGCTCCGGGACGGCCTCTGGAAACACCATATATTTT	CASSGSGTASGNTIYF
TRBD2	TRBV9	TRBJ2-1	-	TGTGCCAGCAGCGAAGTGGGCGGGGGGTACAATGAGCAGTTCTTC	CASSEVGGGYNEQFF
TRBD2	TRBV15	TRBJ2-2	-	TGTGCCACCAGCAGATGGACTAGCGGGTCGTACTCCGGGGAGCTGTTTTTT	CATSRWTSGSYSGELFF
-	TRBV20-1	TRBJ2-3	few	TGCAGTGCTAGGGAGGGTTCCCCAGATACGCAGTATTTT	CSAREGSPDTQYF
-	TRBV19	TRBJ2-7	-	TGTGCCAGTAGTACGGGAGAGCGATCTGTTTACGAGCAGTACTTC	CASSTGERSVYEQYF
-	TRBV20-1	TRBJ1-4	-	TGCAGTGACCGACAGAATAATGAAAAACTGTTTTTT	CSDRQNNEKLFF
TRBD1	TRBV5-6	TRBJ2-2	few	TGTGCCAGCAGCTTGCTTCGTGGGCAGGGGGATCCCGGGGAGCTGTTTTTT	CASSLLRGQGDPGELFF
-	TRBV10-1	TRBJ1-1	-	TGCGCCACCACTCAGGGGCTGGGCACTGAAGCTTTCTTT	CATTQGLGTEAFF
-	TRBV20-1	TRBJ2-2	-	TGCAGTGCTAGGGGGGGACTGGGGACCGGGGAGCTGTTTTTT	CSARGGLGTGELFF
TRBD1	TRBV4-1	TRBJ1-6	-	TGCGCCAGCAGCCAAGATGGACAGGGGGAGACACCCCTCCACTTT	CASSQDGQGETPLHF